This T cell receptor (beta chain) was captured by sequencing in a study of cytomegalovirus exposure and HLA in healthy donors. A note on this clone: Its target is not known.

Only in-frame clones appear in the TCRdb table, and some are missing; sequencing was by immunoSEQ multiplex PCR. The sample has roughly 150,000 clones, 85% seen once; the top ten hold 2% to 2.5%. Study-wide findings and caveats: The study labeled 150 to 200 TCR beta chains cytomegalovirus-associated.

While the first cohort had 650 to 850 subjects, the donors belonged to the separate validation cohort of over a hundred subjects. Germline V gene data show CDR1 as SEHNR and CDR2 as FQNEAQ (reference sequence). There are 15 residues in the CDR3. Trimming took off 5 bases at V and 4 bases at J, with 17 bases between the two ends. The receptor was derived from a man aged 25-45 years in good health and CMV-seropositive. The genes are TRBV7-9 and TRBJ1-1; tentatively, D is TRBD1 (6 bases). Sequencing input: PBMCs. The CDR3 nucleotides are TGTGCCAGCAGCGACACAGGGACCAGTGGCACTGAAGCTTTCTTT. Translated: CASSDTGTSGTEAFF.